Here is one T cell receptor (beta chain) with its context. As yet, its antigen is unknown. This record belongs to a study of shared clonotypes between healthy human individuals. Study-wide findings and caveats: An expected dependence of interdonor clonotype sharing on sequencing depth was noted.

The repertoire was sequenced with immunoSEQ multiplex PCR; TCRdb's copy has only in-frame clones and lacks some. This sample yields 560,000 or so clones, of which 90% to 97% are seen a single time; 0.11% belongs to the top ten. The CDR3 is 12 residues long. V lost 0 bases to trimming and J lost 13 bases, with 10 bases between them. Per the germline V gene, CDR1 is SGHRS and CDR2 is YFSETQ. Naive CD8 cells lacked CD45RO, underwent positive selection for CCR7 and left out terminally differentiated effector memory CD45RA+ cells. Sequenced material: naive CD8+ T cells sorted from blood. The sequence was collected from a woman aged 25 to 39 in good health. The V and J genes are TRBV5-1 and TRBJ2-2; D not certain. The CDR3 DNA is TGCGCCAGCAGCTTGGAGGGCAGTGGGCTGTTTTTT. It is translated as CASSLEGSGLFF.